This TCR beta chain was identified during a study of cytotoxic CD8 clonotypes in ibrutinib-treated CLL. Study-level information: Patients gave response samples after a median around twelve months of treatment, range 6 to 36. Mean yields were around 250,000 productive templates and over 85,000 productive rearrangements per sample.

Depths of 1 in 200,000 to 1 in 1 million T cells were the sequencing target. The protocol was immunoSEQ multiplex PCR, while the TCRdb copy is restricted to in-frame clones and leaves out a portion. The sample consists of 65,000 to 80,000 clones, over 65% of them appearing once. Genomic DNA in a quantity of 2 to 2.5 micrograms was derived from cryopreserved PBMCs for TCR beta libraries. The specimen comprised PBMCs, sampled after 24 months of ibrutinib treatment. The sequence was collected from a human donor with chronic lymphocytic leukemia.

The CDR3 spells CASSEPGYEQYF. CDR3 coding DNA: TGTGCCAGCAGTGAACCAGGCTACGAGCAGTACTTC. This rearrangement joins TRBV6-1 to TRBJ2-7; D gene ambiguous. CDR1 is MNHNS and CDR2 is SASEGT in the germline V gene. The CDR3 extends over 12 amino acids. V was pared by 2 bases and J by 3 bases, with 5 bases between.